This T cell receptor (beta chain) is from a study of blood T cell repertoires in COVID-19. This CDR3 has 11 residues. Trimming left V 4 bases short and J 12 bases short, with 13 bases between. Germline values: CDR1 SNHLY, CDR2 FYNNEI. This clone was recorded only once. Data came from immunoSEQ multiplex PCR; TCRdb stores just in-frame clones and leaves some out. The sample carries 150,000 or so clones, approximately 78% recorded once. Sequencing was carried out using peripheral blood. The sequence came from a human donor in a cohort sampled during active COVID-19. The chain uses TRBV2 and TRBJ2-7; tentatively, D is TRBD2 (5 bases). The CDR3 reads CASSGRAGPYF. Here the CDR3 DNA reads TGTGCCAGCAGTGGGCGGGCAGGCCCGTACTTC.